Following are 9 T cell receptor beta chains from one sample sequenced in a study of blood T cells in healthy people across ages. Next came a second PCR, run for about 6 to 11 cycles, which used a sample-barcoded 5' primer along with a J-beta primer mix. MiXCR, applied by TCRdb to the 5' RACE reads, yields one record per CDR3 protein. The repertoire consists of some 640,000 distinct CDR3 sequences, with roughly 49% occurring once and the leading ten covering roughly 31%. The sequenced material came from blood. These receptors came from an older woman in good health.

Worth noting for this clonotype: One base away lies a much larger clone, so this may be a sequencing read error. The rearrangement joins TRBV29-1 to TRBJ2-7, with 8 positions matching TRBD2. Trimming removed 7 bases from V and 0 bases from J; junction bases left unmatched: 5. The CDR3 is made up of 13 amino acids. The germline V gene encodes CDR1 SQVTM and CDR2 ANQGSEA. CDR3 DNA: TGCAGCGCGGGCGGGGGGCTCTCCTACGAGCAGTACTTC. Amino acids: CSAGGGLSYEQYF.

This CDR3 is CATEREGLRSDTQYF. For the CDR3, the DNA is TGTGCCACTGAGCGGGAGGGCCTACGATCTGATACGCAGTATTTT. The chain employs TRBV2 and TRBJ2-3, with TRBD2 matching over 10 bases. The CDR3 spans 15 residues. V gave up 10 bases and J gave up 6 bases; unmatched junction bases: 13. In germline, CDR1 is SNHLY, CDR2 FYNNEI.

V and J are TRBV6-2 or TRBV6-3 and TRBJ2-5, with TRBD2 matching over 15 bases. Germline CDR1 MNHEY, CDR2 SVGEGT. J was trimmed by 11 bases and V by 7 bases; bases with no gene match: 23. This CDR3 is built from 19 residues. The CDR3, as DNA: TGTGCCAGCACCACGACGACCGGGACTAGCGGGAGGTGGGCGGATGAGCAGTACTTC. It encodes CASTTTTGTSGRWADEQYF.

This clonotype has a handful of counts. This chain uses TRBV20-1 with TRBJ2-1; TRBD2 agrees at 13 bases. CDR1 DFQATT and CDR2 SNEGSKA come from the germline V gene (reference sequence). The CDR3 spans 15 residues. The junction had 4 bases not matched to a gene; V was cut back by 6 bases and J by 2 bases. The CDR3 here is CSARTSGRTYNEQFF. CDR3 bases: TGCAGTGCCAGGACTAGCGGGAGAACCTACAATGAGCAGTTCTTC.

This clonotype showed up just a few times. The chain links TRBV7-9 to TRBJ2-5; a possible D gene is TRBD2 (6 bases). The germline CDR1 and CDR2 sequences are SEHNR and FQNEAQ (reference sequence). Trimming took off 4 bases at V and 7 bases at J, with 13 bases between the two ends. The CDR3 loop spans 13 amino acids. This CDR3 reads CASSSRERGTQYF. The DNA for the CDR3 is TGTGCCAGCAGCTCCCGGGAGAGAGGGACCCAGTACTTC.

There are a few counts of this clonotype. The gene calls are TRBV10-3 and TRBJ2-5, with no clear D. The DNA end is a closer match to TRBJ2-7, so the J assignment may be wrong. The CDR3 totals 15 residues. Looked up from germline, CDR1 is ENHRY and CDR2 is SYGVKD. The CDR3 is CAISDGNPPPYEQYF. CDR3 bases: TGTGCCATCAGTGATGGAAACCCCCCCCCCTACGAGCAGTACTTC.

The CDR3 is CASSQTGINQDYTF. The CDR3 bases are TGTGCCAGCAGCCAAACAGGAATCAATCAAGACTACACCTTC. The chain combines TRBV7-3 with TRBJ1-2; a possible D gene is TRBD1 (5 bases). Germline V gene data show CDR1 as SGHTA and CDR2 as FQGTGA. This CDR3 comprises 14 residues. V lost 5 bases and J lost 10, with 20 bases in between.

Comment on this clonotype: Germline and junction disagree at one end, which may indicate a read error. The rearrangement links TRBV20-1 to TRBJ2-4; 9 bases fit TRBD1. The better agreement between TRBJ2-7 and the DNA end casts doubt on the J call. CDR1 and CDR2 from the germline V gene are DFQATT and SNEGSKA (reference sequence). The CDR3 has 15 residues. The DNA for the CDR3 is TGCGGTGCTAGAGCCGGGACAGGGACATTTTACGAGCAGTACTTC. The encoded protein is CGARAGTGTFYEQYF.

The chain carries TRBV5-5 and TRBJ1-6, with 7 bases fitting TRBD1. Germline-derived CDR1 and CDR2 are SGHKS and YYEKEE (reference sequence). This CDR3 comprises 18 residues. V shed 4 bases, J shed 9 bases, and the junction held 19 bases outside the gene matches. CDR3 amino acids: CASSIRDRAQLGGSPLHF. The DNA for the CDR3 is TGTGCCAGCAGCATCCGGGACAGAGCGCAATTGGGCGGTTCACCCCTCCACTTT.